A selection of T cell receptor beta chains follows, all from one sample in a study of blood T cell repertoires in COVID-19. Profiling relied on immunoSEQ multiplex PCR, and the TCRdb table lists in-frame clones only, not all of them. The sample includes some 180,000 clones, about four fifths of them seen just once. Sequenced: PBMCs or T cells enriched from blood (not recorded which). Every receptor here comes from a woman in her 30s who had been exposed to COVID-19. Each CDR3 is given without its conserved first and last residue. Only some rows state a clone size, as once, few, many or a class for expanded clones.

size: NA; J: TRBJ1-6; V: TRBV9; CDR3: ASSVTGDNSPLH
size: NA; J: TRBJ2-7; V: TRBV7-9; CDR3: ASSPVWAKQY
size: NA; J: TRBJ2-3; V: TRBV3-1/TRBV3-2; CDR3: ASSLRQQGAGDTQY
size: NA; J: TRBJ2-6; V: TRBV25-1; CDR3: ASSEYLQDPGANVLT
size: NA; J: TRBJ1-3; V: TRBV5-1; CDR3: ASSLEPGQGSGNTIY
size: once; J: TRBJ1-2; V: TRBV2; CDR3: ASLHRAPNYGST
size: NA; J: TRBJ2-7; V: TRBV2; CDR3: ASSESDRVYEQY
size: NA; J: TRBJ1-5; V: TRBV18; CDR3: ASSPGTADSNQPQH
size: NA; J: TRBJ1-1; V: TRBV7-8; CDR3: ASSFDSLNTEAF
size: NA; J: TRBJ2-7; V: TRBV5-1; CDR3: ASSFFSTGGDYEQY
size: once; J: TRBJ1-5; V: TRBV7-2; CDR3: ASSVHRGSNQPQH
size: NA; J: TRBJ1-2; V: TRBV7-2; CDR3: ASSLNRGPLGYGYT
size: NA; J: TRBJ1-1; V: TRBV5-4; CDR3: ASSPGTVNTEAF
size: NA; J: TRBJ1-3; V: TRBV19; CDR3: GSTAVSSGNTIY
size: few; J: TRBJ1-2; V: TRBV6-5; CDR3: ASSPGGRNGYT
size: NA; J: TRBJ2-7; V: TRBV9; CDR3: ASSPRLAGEQY
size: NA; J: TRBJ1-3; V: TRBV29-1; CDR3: SVVLNSGNTIY
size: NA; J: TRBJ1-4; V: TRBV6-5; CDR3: ASSSLAGQGFEKLF
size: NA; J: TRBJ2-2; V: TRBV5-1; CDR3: ASSFGQGNVNTGELF
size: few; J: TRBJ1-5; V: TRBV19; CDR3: ASSDLGATKH
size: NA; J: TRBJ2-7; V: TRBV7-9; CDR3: ASSPPGGSYEQY
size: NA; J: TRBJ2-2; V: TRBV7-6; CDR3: ASSLAGLAGSGELF
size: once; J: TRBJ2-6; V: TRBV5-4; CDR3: ASSIQGPSGANVLT
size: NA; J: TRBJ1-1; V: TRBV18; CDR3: ASSQNSGTTEAF
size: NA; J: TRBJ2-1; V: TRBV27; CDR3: ASSLVQDNEQF
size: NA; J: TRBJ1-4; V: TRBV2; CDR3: ASSPTVSTNEKLF
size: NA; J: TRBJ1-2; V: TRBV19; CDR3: ASRDNGGTGLGYSYGYT
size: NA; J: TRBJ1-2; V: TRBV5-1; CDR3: ASSSRTANYGYT
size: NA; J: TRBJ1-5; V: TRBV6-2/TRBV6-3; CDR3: ASSPNFGGHNQPQH
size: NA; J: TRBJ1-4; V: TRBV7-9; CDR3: ASSLPEGLTNEKLF
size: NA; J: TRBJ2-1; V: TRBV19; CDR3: ASSALGQGSYNEQF